The 30 T cell receptor beta chains below were found in one sample sequenced in a study of blood T cells in healthy people across ages. It was with a sample-barcoded 5' primer and a J-beta primer mix that a second PCR of roughly 6 to 11 cycles was run. TCRdb re-analysed the 5' RACE reads in MiXCR, keeping a single row per CDR3 protein. The sample lists hundreds of thousands of distinct CDR3 sequences; roughly 56% were seen once. The sequenced sample consisted of blood. The receptors were gathered from a man in his forties in good health.

CDR3 nucleotide sequence: TGTGCCAGCAGCTCCCAGGGCGCGTTGACAGATACGCAGTATTTT. Protein: CASSSQGALTDTQYF. The chain links TRBV7-2 to TRBJ2-3; D might be TRBD1 (5 bases). V gave up 4 bases and J gave up 3 bases, with 14 bases separating them. Per germline, CDR1 SGHTA and CDR2 FQGNSA. The CDR3 extends over 15 amino acids.

This clonotype appeared once. This rearrangement joins TRBV20-1 to TRBJ2-7, with 14 bases identical to TRBD2. The CDR3 is 17 residues long. With V trimmed by 0 bases and J by 4 bases, 8 bases remained unmatched. Germline CDR1 reads DFQATT; CDR2 reads SNEGSKA (reference sequence). The CDR3 loop is CSARDHGTSGSLYEQYF. The CDR3 region has the DNA TGCAGTGCTAGAGATCATGGGACTAGCGGGAGTTTGTACGAGCAGTACTTC.

The gene calls are TRBV4-2 and TRBJ2-2; 10 bases fit TRBD1. The CDR3 totals 13 residues. In germline, CDR1 is LGHNA, CDR2 YNFKEQ. V was pared by 0 bases and J by 15 bases, with 4 bases of the junction left unmatched. CDR3 coding DNA: TGTGCCAGCAGCCAAGAGGGACAGGGGTCGTTGTTTTTT. Protein: CASSQEGQGSLFF.

This clonotype was counted once. J is TRBJ2-1 and V is TRBV10-3; D is possibly TRBD1 (5 bases). The CDR3 has 14 residues. The germline gives CDR1 ENHRY, CDR2 SYGVKD. The V end was cut by 0 bases, the J end by 8 bases, with 11 bases between. CDR3 protein: CAISESAGFDEQFF. In DNA form, the CDR3 reads TGTGCCATCAGTGAGTCGGCAGGGTTCGATGAGCAGTTCTTC.

This clonotype showed up just once. The rearrangement uses TRBV25-1 and TRBJ2-1, with TRBD1 as a possible D gene (5 bases). The CDR3 runs 11 residues. The V gene's germline CDR1 is MGHDK and CDR2 SYGVNS. Between the trimmed V and J ends, which lost 2 bases and 15 bases, there was a span of 11 bases. CDR3 sequence (DNA): TGTGCCAGCAGTGAACAGGGCACACCGTTCTTC. As protein: CASSEQGTPFF. Variable domain in full (rest from reference TRBV25-1 and TRBJ2-1): EADIYQTPRYLVIGTGKKITLECSQTMGHDKMYWYQQDPGMELHLIHYSYGVNSTEKGDLSSESTVSRIRTEHFPLTLESARPSHTSQYLCASSEQGTPFFGPGTRLTVL.

The chain employs TRBV9 and TRBJ2-2, with D maybe TRBD2 (6 bases). V lost 0 bases and J 1 base, leaving 10 bases between the germline ends. The CDR3 loop spans 16 amino acids. Germline-derived CDR1 and CDR2 are SGDLS and YYNGEE. The CDR3 DNA reads TGTGCCAGCAGCGTAGATCTTAGCGGGAACACCGGGGAGCTGTTTTTT. It translates to CASSVDLSGNTGELFF.

This clonotype appeared once. The J gene is TRBJ2-1, the V gene TRBV2; 13 positions agree with TRBD2. Trimming at V came to 7 bases and at J to 7 bases, leaving 22 bases not matched to a gene. The CDR3 is 20 amino acids. Germline V gene lookup returns CDR1 SNHLY and CDR2 FYNNEI. The CDR3 coding sequence is TGTGCCAGCATGCGGATTCCGGGACTAGCGGGATTCGGAATGGGTAATGAGCAGTTCTTC. It yields the protein CASMRIPGLAGFGMGNEQFF.

A note on this clonotype: At one end the junction does not follow the germline gene, possibly because of a read error. The chain combines TRBV7-2 with TRBJ2-1; D gene ambiguous. The CDR3 extends over 15 amino acids. Per the germline V gene, CDR1 is SGHTA and CDR2 is FQGNSA. The CDR3 nucleotides are TGTGCCGGCAGCTTAGGTGCCGGGTCCTACAATGAGCAGTTCTTC. This translates into CAGSLGAGSYNEQFF. Full variable domain (rest looked up from reference TRBV7-2 and TRBJ2-1): GAGVSQSPSNKVTEKGKDVELRCDPISGHTALYWYRQSLGQGLEFLIYFQGNSAPDKSGLPSDRFSAERTGGSVSTLTIQRTQQEDSAVYLCAGSLGAGSYNEQFFGPGTRLTVL.

The chain is built from TRBV4-2 and TRBJ2-7; tentative D call: TRBD1 (6 bases). Looked up from germline, CDR1 is LGHNA and CDR2 is YNFKEQ. The CDR3 totals 14 residues. With 1 base removed from V and 4 bases from J, the gap between germline ends came to 11 bases. CDR3 DNA: TGTGCCAGCAGCCAAGGGTTAGGGGGATACGAGCAGTACTTC. It codes for CASSQGLGGYEQYF.

The chain combines TRBV15 with TRBJ2-5; D is undetermined. The CDR3 is 14 residues long. Per the germline V gene, CDR1 is LNHNV and CDR2 is YYDKDF (reference sequence). V was cut by 0 bases and J by 2 bases, with 7 bases left in between. CDR3: CATSRDGRQETQYF. For the CDR3, the DNA is TGTGCCACCAGCAGAGATGGCAGGCAAGAGACCCAGTACTTC.

The V gene is TRBV5-8, the J gene TRBJ1-6, with D perhaps matching TRBD1 (5 bases). V lost 0 bases and J 8 bases, leaving 9 bases between the germline ends. Per the germline V gene, CDR1 is SGHTS and CDR2 is YDEGEE. CDR3 length: 14 residues. The CDR3: CASSLGRDDSPLHF. CDR3 in DNA: TGTGCCAGCAGCTTGGGCAGGGATGATTCACCCCTCCACTTT.

The chain links TRBV2 to TRBJ2-2; D unresolved. The germline CDR1 and CDR2 sequences are SNHLY and FYNNEI. V was shortened by 6 bases and J by 6 bases, with 11 bases between the two germline ends. This CDR3 is built from 13 residues. The CDR3 protein is CASRAVSPGELFF. CDR3 in DNA: TGTGCCAGCAGGGCTGTCAGTCCCGGGGAGCTGTTTTTT.

The rearrangement links TRBV11-2 to TRBJ2-7; D is undetermined. The germline V gene encodes CDR1 SGHAT and CDR2 FQNNGV. V was clipped by 5 bases and J by 2 bases, with 10 bases between them. The CDR3 runs to 13 residues. The CDR3: CASSEITAYEQYF. In DNA form, the CDR3 reads TGTGCCAGCAGCGAGATTACCGCCTACGAGCAGTACTTC.

A few counts support this clonotype. This chain links TRBV7-9 with TRBJ2-5; D not resolved. The V end lost 5 bases, the J end lost 0 bases, and 13 bases lay between the germline ends. Germline loops: CDR1 SEHNR, CDR2 FQNEAQ (reference sequence). This CDR3 contains 15 residues. The CDR3 DNA reads as TGTGCCAGCAGCCACACTTCTCTGTACCAAGAGACCCAGTACTTC. Its translation: CASSHTSLYQETQYF.

V is TRBV10-2 and J is TRBJ1-2; 8 bases line up with TRBD1. The CDR3 has 17 amino acids. J lost 6 bases, V lost 5 bases, and 17 bases had no gene match. Per the germline V gene, CDR1 is WSHSY and CDR2 is SAAADI. The CDR3 here is CASSRGAVAGGLNGYTF. CDR3 sequence (DNA): TGCGCCAGCAGTAGGGGCGCGGTGGCAGGGGGCTTAAATGGCTACACCTTC.

Only a few counts were recorded for this clonotype. The V gene is TRBV21-1, the J gene TRBJ2-3; the D call in the table, TRBD1, was not verified against the DNA. TRBV21-1 corresponds to a pseudogene. The length of the CDR3 is 15 residues. CDR3 sequence: CASRKVGGFTDTQYF. In DNA form, the CDR3 reads TGTGCCAGCCGCAAAGTAGGGGGATTCACAGATACGCAGTATTTT.

V gene TRBV4-3 combines with J gene TRBJ2-5; 7 bases map to TRBD1. This CDR3 contains 15 residues. V dropped 0 bases and J dropped 5; count of bases not matched to a gene: 6. Germline assignment: CDR1 LGHNA and CDR2 YSLEER. The DNA of the CDR3 is TGCGCCAGCAGCCAAGATGTGGCAGGGGGTGAGACCCAGTACTTC. Amino acids: CASSQDVAGGETQYF.

The rearrangement uses TRBV11-2 and TRBJ2-1; the D call may be TRBD1 or TRBD2 (5 bases each). The last part of the DNA fits TRBJ2-7 better; the J call may be wrong. Germline V gives CDR1 SGHAT, CDR2 FQNNGV. CDR3 length: 12 residues. CDR3 region: CASERGGNEQYF. Written as DNA, the CDR3 is TGTGCCAGCGAGAGGGGCGGCAATGAGCAGTACTTC.

The genes are TRBV29-1 and TRBJ2-7, with D perhaps TRBD2 (6 bases). The CDR3 loop spans 13 amino acids. Germline V lookup: CDR1 SQVTM, CDR2 ANQGSEA. V dropped 7 bases and J dropped 3 bases, with 16 bases sitting between them. Here the CDR3 reads CSGQDSGGYEQYF. The CDR3 region has the DNA TGCAGCGGGCAAGACTCCGGGGGCTACGAGCAGTACTTC.

This clonotype was seen a single time. V and J are TRBV20-1 and TRBJ2-4; 13 bases align to TRBD2. The J call may be incorrect, as the DNA end agrees better with TRBJ2-7. CDR1 and CDR2 (germline): DFQATT, SNEGSKA (reference sequence). This CDR3 contains 16 residues. Written as DNA, the CDR3 is TGCAGTGCTAGAGACCGGACTAGCGGGAGTTATGACGAGCAGTACTTC. The encoded protein is CSARDRTSGSYDEQYF.

The chain recombines TRBV6-1 with TRBJ2-7; D might be TRBD2 (5 bases). Trimming shortened V by 6 bases and J by 0 bases, and 21 bases separated the two germline ends. The CDR3 is 17 amino acids. CDR1 is MNHNS and CDR2 is SASEGT in the germline V gene. The CDR3 DNA sequence: TGTGCCAGCAGCAACCCAATGTCGAGGGTGAGCTCCTACGAGCAGTACTTC. It is translated as CASSNPMSRVSSYEQYF.

V and J are TRBV12-3 or TRBV12-4 and TRBJ1-2; TRBD1 agrees at 7 bases. Unmatched junction bases numbered 11, after V lost 5 bases and J lost 8 bases. This CDR3 comprises 14 residues. The CDR3 region is CASSTQGSVRGYTF. The CDR3 bases are TGTGCCAGCAGTACACAGGGGTCGGTGAGGGGCTACACCTTC.

V usage is TRBV6-1 and J usage is TRBJ2-5, with 8 bases identical to TRBD1. The CDR3 is 16 residues long. Germline lookup yields CDR1 MNHNS and CDR2 SASEGT. Unmatched junction bases numbered 7, after V lost 4 bases and J lost 0 bases. Here the CDR3 reads CASSALTGDYQETQYF. The CDR3 DNA follows: TGTGCCAGCAGTGCGCTGACAGGGGACTACCAAGAGACCCAGTACTTC.

This rearrangement joins TRBV7-2 to TRBJ2-3; D is perhaps TRBD2 (6 bases). Looked up from germline, CDR1 is SGHTA and CDR2 is FQGNSA. V lost 2 bases and J 14 bases, leaving 20 bases between the germline ends. This CDR3 spans 14 amino acids. CDR3 sequence (DNA): TGTGCCAGCAGCTTAAAGTTCAATCGGGAGCTCGCGTATTTT. It codes for CASSLKFNRELAYF. Complete variable domain (other parts from reference TRBV7-2 and TRBJ2-3): GAGVSQSPSNKVTEKGKDVELRCDPISGHTALYWYRQSLGQGLEFLIYFQGNSAPDKSGLPSDRFSAERTGGSVSTLTIQRTQQEDSAVYLCASSLKFNRELAYFGPGTRLTVL.

The CDR3 DNA reads TGTGCCAGCACTGACGGATACAATGAGCAGTTCTTC. Translation gives CASTDGYNEQFF. J is TRBJ2-1 and V is TRBV6-5; D gene unclear. The V gene lost 7 bases and the J gene lost 4 bases, with 8 bases spanning the gap. The CDR3 covers 12 residues. CDR1 and CDR2 from the germline V gene are MNHEY and SVGAGI.

This rearrangement joins TRBV5-6 to TRBJ2-5; tentative D call: TRBD2 (6 bases). Per germline, CDR1 SGHDT and CDR2 YYEEEE. This CDR3 comprises 15 residues. V gave up 0 bases and J gave up 5 bases, with 14 bases separating them. CDR3 DNA sequence: TGTGCCAGCAGCTTGGTGGGCGGGAAGAGCGAGACCCAGTACTTC. Protein product: CASSLVGGKSETQYF.

The gene calls are TRBV20-1 and TRBJ2-7, with TRBD2 identical over 10 bases. The junction had 5 bases not matched to a gene; V was cut back by 3 bases and J by 0 bases. The CDR3 runs to 15 residues. Germline V lookup: CDR1 DFQATT, CDR2 SNEGSKA (reference sequence). CDR3 DNA sequence: TGCAGTGCTAGGGTTAGCGGGGGGCCCTCCTACGAGCAGTACTTC. This sequence encodes CSARVSGGPSYEQYF.

This clonotype was seen a few times. The rearrangement uses TRBV3-1 and TRBJ1-2, with D tentatively TRBD1 (5 bases). The CDR3 is 13 residues long. Germline V gene data show CDR1 as LGHDT and CDR2 as YNNKEL (reference sequence). V dropped 4 bases and J dropped 7 bases, with 13 bases sitting between them. Written as DNA, the CDR3 is TGTGCCAGCAGCCCCAGCAGGAGGGGTGGCTACACCTTC. Its protein is CASSPSRRGGYTF.

The chain uses TRBV29-1 and TRBJ2-3, with 9 bases fitting TRBD2. CDR3 length: 13 residues. The junction had 3 bases not matched to a gene; V was cut back by 7 bases and J by 1 base. Germline V gene data show CDR1 as SQVTM and CDR2 as ANQGSEA. CDR3 nucleotides: TGCAGCGGTTCTAGCGGGGGCACAGATACGCAGTATTTT. This encodes CSGSSGGTDTQYF.

J is TRBJ2-7 and V is TRBV6-4; D remains ambiguous. Germline V gene data show CDR1 as MRHNA and CDR2 as SNTAGT. CDR3 length: 13 amino acids. Trimming took off 0 bases at V and 7 bases at J, with 10 bases between the two ends. In DNA form, the CDR3 reads TGTGCCAGCAGTGACTCGTCCAGTAATGAGCAGTACTTC. Its protein is CASSDSSSNEQYF.